These 30 T cell receptor beta chains came from one sample sequenced in a study of CD8+CD57+ T cells in acquired aplastic anemia (dated 2018 in TCRdb). Sequencing relied on an Illumina HiSeq 2000. Genomic DNA was used as template for profiling of TCR beta VDJ combinations and CDR3 sequences. The public reads were quality trimmed at Q25 with fastp and then assembled into clones with MiXCR by TCRdb, keeping productive beta chains. CDR3 protein duplicates are merged, each entry listing the most common genes and DNA. For this sample there are 270,000 or so distinct CDR3 sequences; 82% appear just once. The top ten clones comprise 40% to 55% of the sample. Expansion of CD8+CD57+ cells had been shown by flow cytometry in the patients chosen for sequencing. Specimen: sorted CD4+, CD8+, or CD8+CD57+ T cells (not recorded which) from PBMCs. Receptors were obtained from a human donor with aplastic anemia.

This clonotype occurred once. The V call is TRBV7-9, the J call TRBJ2-6; weak D call: TRBD1 (6 bases). Trimming pared 5 bases from V and 9 bases from J, leaving 23 bases between. The germline V gene encodes CDR1 SEHNR and CDR2 FQNEAQ (reference sequence). This CDR3 region has 17 residues. The CDR3 loop reads CASSLGGISGANNVLTF. The CDR3, as DNA: TGTGCCAGCAGCCTAGGGGGTATCTCCGGTGCCAACAACGTCCTGACTTTC.

The table lists this clonotype with many counts. This chain links TRBV5-6 with TRBJ1-5, with D maybe TRBD1 (6 bases). Germline V gene data show CDR1 as SGHDT and CDR2 as YYEEEE. This CDR3 comprises 16 residues. V was trimmed by 2 bases and J by 2 bases, leaving 14 bases between them. This CDR3 reads CASSLQGQSGNQPQHF. The CDR3 nucleotides are TGTGCCAGCAGCTTACAGGGTCAAAGCGGCAATCAGCCCCAGCATTTT.

The chain has TRBV7-2 and TRBJ2-1; 9 nucleotides match TRBD2. CDR1 and CDR2 from the germline V gene are SGHTA and FQGNSA. The length of the CDR3 is 16 residues. J gave up 9 bases and V 3 bases, and 12 bases lay outside the gene matches. The CDR3 region is CASSFRTSGGSTEQFF. For the CDR3, the DNA is TGTGCCAGCAGCTTCCGAACAAGCGGGGGGAGCACTGAGCAGTTCTTC.

About this clonotype: Because the CDR3 is missing its conserved closing phenylalanine or tryptophan, this is likely a read error. The DNA is left out, because the CDR3 cannot be placed on it with certainty; the CDR3 is given as TCRdb lists it. CDR3 protein: CASSEGGIHGQYVRPG. The chain combines TRBV2 with TRBJ2-1; TRBD1 reflects the table's D call only, with no check against the DNA. The germline CDR1 and CDR2 sequences are SNHLY and FYNNEI. Counting both end residues, the CDR3 totals 16 amino acids.

As to this clonotype: Given the absence of the conserved phenylalanine or tryptophan at the CDR3 end, a read error is likely. Because the CDR3's place on the DNA is in doubt, the DNA is left out and the CDR3 is given as listed by TCRdb. The chain links TRBV7-2 to TRBJ2-5; TRBD2 is taken as the D call from the table, unchecked against the DNA. The CDR3 length equals 12 residues, ends included. Germline V gene data show CDR1 as SGHTA and CDR2 as FQGNSA. This CDR3 is CARRGAGEPEYQ.

The rearrangement uses TRBV2 and TRBJ2-3, with TRBD2 matching 7 bases. Germline lookup yields CDR1 SNHLY and CDR2 FYNNEI. Trimming cost V 8 bases and J 0 bases; bases outside gene matches: 2. This CDR3 comprises 13 residues. The chain's CDR3 is CASGRESTDTQYF. The CDR3 DNA reads as TGTGCCAGCGGGAGGGAAAGCACAGATACGCAGTATTTT.

This rearrangement joins TRBV24-1 to TRBJ2-1; 7 positions agree with TRBD1. This CDR3 is built from 17 residues. V shed 5 bases, J shed 2 bases, and the junction held 11 bases outside the gene matches. Germline assignment: CDR1 KGHDR and CDR2 SFDVKD. In nucleotides, the CDR3 is TGTGCCACCAGTGCCGCGACAGGGTCAGCGCCCTACAATGAGCAGTTCTTC. Its protein is CATSAATGSAPYNEQFF.

Concerning this clonotype: The junction differs from germline at one of its ends, possibly a read error. V is TRBV19 and J is TRBJ2-7; D unclear. The J call could be wrong; TRBJ2-1 is a better fit for the DNA end. The germline gives CDR1 LNHDA, CDR2 SQIVND (reference sequence). The CDR3 has 15 residues. The CDR3 nucleotides are TGTGCCAGTAGTATAGCTAGGGCAGCCTACTATGAGCAGTTCTTC. The encoded protein is CASSIARAAYYEQFF.

The rearrangement uses TRBV7-2 and TRBJ2-3; D possibly matches TRBD1 or TRBD2 (7 bases each). Trimming removed 3 bases from V and 15 bases from J, with 16 bases in between. In germline, CDR1 is SGHTA, CDR2 FQGNSA. The CDR3 runs to 12 residues. In nucleotides, the CDR3 is TGTGCCAGCAGCTTGGGAGGGGGCGCCCACTATTTT. Translated, it gives CASSLGGGAHYF.

As for this clonotype: One end of the junction does not line up with germline, which may come from a read error. V is TRBV9 and J is TRBJ2-3; tentatively, D is TRBD1 (5 bases). The germline gives CDR1 SGDLS, CDR2 YYNGEE. This CDR3 contains 15 residues. This CDR3 is CASSVGVSRKQPQYF. The DNA for the CDR3 is TGTGCCAGCAGTGTAGGGGTCTCGAGAAAACAGCCCCAGTATTTT.

This clonotype was detected only a few times. Here the CDR3 DNA reads TGTGCCAGCGGGGATCATCCAGACGGGACAGCCCTTTCCTACGAGCAGTACGTC. Protein sequence: CASGDHPDGTALSYEQYV. The rearrangement joins TRBV12-3 or TRBV12-4 to TRBJ2-7; 7 nucleotides align to TRBD1. The CDR3 spans 18 residues. The trim removed 8 bases at V and 1 base at J, leaving 20 bases unmatched.

Of note for this clonotype: Compared with germline, one end of the junction differs, possibly owing to a read error. The chain combines TRBV25-1 with TRBJ2-3, with D possibly TRBD1 on 7 matching bases. Germline lookup yields CDR1 MGHDK and CDR2 SYGVNS. The CDR3 spans 15 residues. Written as DNA, the CDR3 is TGTGCCGGCAGTGCCCGACAGGGAGCGGGTGCTACACATTTCTTT. Translated: CAGSARQGAGATHFF.

Regarding this clonotype: A junction boundary mismatches the germline segment, possibly from a read error. The chain is built from TRBV9 and TRBJ2-4; D is possibly TRBD1 or TRBD2 (5 bases each). The CDR3 runs 12 residues. Germline loops: CDR1 SGDLS, CDR2 YYNGEE. The CDR3 sequence: CASGGAGAIQKF. The CDR3 DNA reads TGTGCCAGCGGAGGAGCTGGGGCGATTCAGAAATTC.

The V and J genes are TRBV7-8 and TRBJ2-2, with TRBD1 identical over 7 bases. The CDR3 is 17 amino acids. With 5 bases clipped from V and 6 bases from J, the junction kept 15 bases outside the gene matches. Looked up from germline, CDR1 is SGHVS and CDR2 is FQNEAQ. The CDR3 DNA sequence: TGTGCCAGCAGCGAGCCTGACAGGGACCCCAACGCCGGGGAGCTGTTTTTT. This sequence encodes CASSEPDRDPNAGELFF.

V gene TRBV19 combines with J gene TRBJ1-1; D may be TRBD1 (6 bases). The CDR3 has 19 amino acids. V lost 3 bases, J lost 3 bases, and 26 bases lay in between. Germline lookup yields CDR1 LNHDA and CDR2 SQIVND (reference sequence). CDR3 in amino acids: CASSIGTWGAVVRDTEAFF. The DNA for the CDR3 is TGTGCCAGTAGTATTGGTACCTGGGGGGCGGTCGTTAGAGACACTGAAGCTTTCTTT.

Of note for this clonotype: A much larger clone lies a single base off, so this may be a read error. The limits of the CDR3 on the DNA are not certain, so only TCRdb's listed CDR3 is given. The chain recombines TRBV7-9 with TRBJ2-6; the table's D call, TRBD1, was not checked against the DNA. Germline lookup yields CDR1 SEHNR and CDR2 FQNEAQ (reference sequence). Inclusive of both ends, the CDR3 amounts to 16 amino acids. Here the CDR3 reads CAGRGARETQYFGLTF.

As concerns this clonotype: One base away lies a much larger clone, so this may be a sequencing read error. The DNA for the CDR3 is TGTGCCATCAGCGGGACAGGGGATAGCGACCAGTACTTC. Residues: CAISGTGDSDQYF. This chain connects TRBV6-6 to TRBJ2-5, with 10 bases fitting TRBD1. The J segment lost 10 bases and the V segment lost 10 bases, leaving 12 bases of the junction unmatched. From germline, CDR1 is MNHNY and CDR2 SVGAGI (reference sequence). This CDR3 has 13 amino acids.

The chain has TRBV25-1 and TRBJ2-7; maybe TRBD1 (5 bases). The V end lost 8 bases, the J end lost 5 bases, and 16 bases lay between the germline ends. CDR1 and CDR2 from the germline V gene are MGHDK and SYGVNS. There are 13 residues in the CDR3. The CDR3 loop reads CASAGFVTDEQYF. The DNA of the CDR3 is TGTGCCAGCGCTGGATTTGTGACAGACGAGCAGTACTTC.

This sequence joins TRBV20-1 and TRBJ2-3; the D gene is possibly TRBD2 (7 bases). Germline assignment: CDR1 DFQATT and CDR2 SNEGSKA (reference sequence). This CDR3 has 15 residues. V gave up 8 bases and J gave up 3 bases, with 21 bases separating them. The CDR3 region is CSSEGGNVGTDTQYF. CDR3 DNA sequence: TGCAGTAGCGAGGGGGGGAATGTCGGAACAGATACGCAGTATTTT.

A note on this clonotype: The junction departs from the called germline gene at one end, perhaps through a read error. CDR3 nucleotide sequence: TGTGCTAGCACCCTCAGGGCAGGGGGAACCGGGGAGCTGACCTTC. It yields the protein CASTLRAGGTGELTF. V and J are TRBV7-7 and TRBJ1-2; 7 bases line up with TRBD1. From germline, CDR1 is SSHAT and CDR2 FNYEAQ (reference sequence). This CDR3 has 15 residues.

The rearrangement links TRBV29-1 to TRBJ2-7; 8 bases align to TRBD1. Germline loops: CDR1 SQVTM, CDR2 ANQGSEA. The CDR3 is 14 residues long. Losses at the gene ends were 6 bases for V and 6 bases for J; bases not matched to a gene: 13. CDR3 loop: CSVSGQANLAEQYV. CDR3 sequence (DNA): TGCAGCGTGTCGGGACAGGCGAACCTGGCCGAGCAGTACGTC.

The chain recombines TRBV11-3 with TRBJ1-2; D may be TRBD1 (5 bases). V was cut by 8 bases and J by 5 bases, with 24 bases left in between. There are 16 residues in the CDR3. Per the germline V gene, CDR1 is SGHNT and CDR2 is YENEEA. DNA of the CDR3: TGTGCCAGCCTCGTGACGGGGGAAGGGCTCGTATATGGCTACACCTTC. Its protein product is CASLVTGEGLVYGYTF.

A word on this clonotype: It is likely a read error, because the conserved phenylalanine at the end of the CDR3 is missing. The DNA is omitted, as the CDR3 cannot be located on it reliably, and the CDR3 follows TCRdb's listing. V and J are TRBV7-7 and TRBJ2-3; no check of the table's D call, TRBD1, against the DNA was made. Germline CDR1 and CDR2: SSHAT and FNYEAQ (reference sequence). The length of the CDR3 is 13 amino acids, counting both ends. CDR3 sequence reads: CSTRVGGRELKFS.

The chain recombines TRBV7-3 with TRBJ2-1; weak D call: TRBD2 (6 bases). This CDR3 contains 16 residues. V lost 5 bases and J lost 5, with 19 bases in between. Germline V gives CDR1 SGHTA, CDR2 FQGTGA. For the CDR3, the DNA is TGTGCCAGCAGCCAAGATGGACTGGCGGGAAACAATGAGCAGTTCTTC. This codes for CASSQDGLAGNNEQFF.

As to this clonotype: Germline and junction disagree at one end, which may indicate a read error. V and J are TRBV7-9 and TRBJ1-6, with D maybe TRBD1 (5 bases). The CDR3 is made up of 16 amino acids. CDR1 and CDR2 from the germline V gene are SEHNR and FQNEAQ (reference sequence). The CDR3 region has the DNA TGTGCCAGCAGCTTGGGAAGAAGCGGGGGTAATGCACCGCTCCACTTT. Its translation is CASSLGRSGGNAPLHF. The full variable domain, its missing parts supplied by reference TRBV7-9 and TRBJ1-6, is DTGVSQNPRHKITKRGQNVTFRCDPISEHNRLYWYRQTLGQGPEFLTYFQNEAQLEKSRLLSDRFSAERPKGSFSTLEIQRTEQGDSAMYLCASSLGRSGGNAPLHFGNGTRLTVT.

Points on this clonotype: A read error may explain this, as a much larger clone is one base away. The CDR3 carries no conserved terminal phenylalanine or tryptophan, so it likely arises from a read error. The DNA is left out, because the CDR3 cannot be placed on it with certainty; the CDR3 is given as TCRdb lists it. The CDR3 sequence is CASSLAGGPDTQDFGP. The chain employs TRBV7-8 and TRBJ1-2. CDR1 SGHVS and CDR2 FQNEAQ come from the germline V gene. The CDR3 numbers 16 amino acids, ends counted.

The chain employs TRBV20-1 and TRBJ2-7, with a tentative D call TRBD2 (5 bases). V was shortened by 6 bases and J by 5 bases, with 11 bases between the two germline ends. Germline V gives CDR1 DFQATT, CDR2 SNEGSKA (reference sequence). The CDR3 sequence is 11 residues long. The CDR3 DNA sequence: TGCAGTGCCGAAAGGCGGGACGAGCAGTACTTC. Translation: CSAERRDEQYF.

As for this clonotype: In this CDR3 the conserved last residue, phenylalanine or tryptophan, is missing, so a read error is likely. Because the CDR3's place on the DNA is in doubt, the DNA is left out and the CDR3 is given as listed by TCRdb. The chain recombines TRBV7-8 with TRBJ1-2. Termini included, the CDR3 measures 13 amino acids. Looked up from germline, CDR1 is SGHVS and CDR2 is FQNEAQ. The CDR3 protein is CASSLGGGADTKY.

This clonotype was detected a few times. The conserved phenylalanine or tryptophan normally closing the CDR3 is absent here, so this likely arose from a read error. It is unclear where the CDR3 begins or ends on the DNA, so no DNA is shown, and the CDR3 is as TCRdb lists it. The V call is TRBV2, the J call TRBJ2-1; the table's D call, TRBD1, has no DNA check behind it. Germline V gene sequence: CDR1 SNHLY, CDR2 FYNNEI. The CDR3 has 16 amino acids, counting both end residues. This CDR3 is CASGDGGTNTQYFQLG.

Note on this clonotype: Because the CDR3 is missing its conserved closing phenylalanine or tryptophan, this is likely a read error. No DNA is shown, since the ends of the CDR3 on it are uncertain; the CDR3 is the one TCRdb lists. The chain carries TRBV2 and TRBJ2-5; TRBD2 is taken as the D call from the table, unchecked against the DNA. Ends included, the CDR3 has 16 residues. The germline V gene has CDR1 SNHLY and CDR2 FYNNEI. CDR3 in amino acids: CASSPPPEWASESGDG.